Shown below are 27 T cell receptor beta chains from a single sample sequenced in a study of metastatic and nonmetastatic thyroid tumors. All patients reached thyroid surgery having received no treatment beforehand. From the PCR reads, TCRdb re-called clones with MiXCR. The sample contains 20,000 to 25,000 clones, around 21% of which appear only once. Sequencing was carried out using blood. All receptors come from a female donor with papillary thyroid cancer or a benign thyroid nodule (not recorded which). Some clones in this sample may be carry-over from other donors' samples.

This clone was observed at least ten times. This chain connects TRBV5-8 to TRBJ2-7; 9 bases map to TRBD2. In germline, CDR1 is SGHTS, CDR2 YDEGEE. The CDR3 sequence is 16 residues long. After removal of 4 bases from V and 3 bases from J, the junction contained 11 bases not matched to a gene. The chain's CDR3 is CASSVLPSGTNYEQYF. For the CDR3, the DNA is TGTGCCAGCAGCGTCCTACCTAGCGGGACTAACTACGAGCAGTACTTC.

This clone was picked up many times. Just one base apart from a much larger clone, this may be a read error. This chain links TRBV19 with TRBJ2-1; D remains unclear. Germline CDR1 reads LNHDA; CDR2 reads SQIVND (reference sequence). The V and J ends lost 4 bases and 2 bases respectively, with 12 bases between them. The CDR3 loop spans 15 amino acids. The CDR3 reads CASSRPPETYNEQFF. In DNA, the CDR3 is TGTGCCAGTAGTAGACCTCCTGAGACCTACAATGAGCAGTTCTTC.

Turning to this clone: The junction departs from germline at one end; a sequencing error may be responsible. The gene calls are TRBV7-2 and TRBJ2-5; TRBD2 is a possible D gene (6 bases). The germline V gene has CDR1 SGHTA and CDR2 FQGNSA. The CDR3 loop spans 15 amino acids. The CDR3 protein is CASSSSLEVRENQYF. CDR3 DNA sequence: TGTGCCAGCAGCTCCTCACTAGAGGTTCGGGAGAACCAGTACTTC.

This clone was counted at least ten times. The J gene is TRBJ2-1, the V gene TRBV11-2; 9 positions agree with TRBD2. The V gene end was trimmed by 3 bases and the J gene end by 1 base; junction bases not matched to a gene: 4. The CDR3 spans 16 residues. Per the germline V gene, CDR1 is SGHAT and CDR2 is FQNNGV. CDR3 loop: CASSLRLADSYNEQFF. Written as DNA, the CDR3 is TGTGCCAGCAGCTTGAGACTAGCGGATTCCTACAATGAGCAGTTCTTC.

This clone was seen more than once but under ten times. The V and J genes are TRBV12-3 or TRBV12-4 and TRBJ2-1, with 8 bases that match TRBD1. The CDR3 has 15 amino acids. V shed 5 bases, J shed 6 bases, and the junction held 9 bases outside the gene matches. CDR3 in amino acids: CASSPCQGAVNEQFF. CDR3 nucleotides: TGTGCCAGCAGTCCATGCCAGGGGGCCGTCAATGAGCAGTTCTTC.

This clone was seen at least ten times. The chain links TRBV20-1 to TRBJ2-7, with TRBD1 identical over 12 bases. This CDR3 is built from 12 residues. Trimming at V came to 6 bases and at J to 4 bases, leaving 1 base not matched to a gene. Germline V gene data show CDR1 as DFQATT and CDR2 as SNEGSKA (reference sequence). CDR3 sequence reads: CSAGQGAYEQYF. CDR3 DNA sequence: TGCAGTGCGGGACAGGGGGCATACGAGCAGTACTTC.

This clone showed up many times. The chain uses TRBV9 and TRBJ2-7; 13 bases align to TRBD2. V dropped 2 bases and J dropped 5; count of bases not matched to a gene: 4. Germline CDR1 SGDLS, CDR2 YYNGEE. The CDR3 covers 15 residues. The CDR3 protein is CASSVGLAGVDEQYF. The CDR3 DNA reads TGTGCCAGCAGCGTTGGACTAGCGGGAGTAGACGAGCAGTACTTC. The full variable domain, completed using reference TRBV9 and TRBJ2-7, is DSGVTQTPKHLITATGQRVTLRCSPRSGDLSVYWYQQSLDQGLQFLIQYYNGEERAKGNILERFSAQQFPDLHSELNLSSLELGDSALYFCASSVGLAGVDEQYFGPGTRLTVT.

By share, this clone counts as medium-sized. The J gene is TRBJ2-7, the V gene TRBV12-3 or TRBV12-4; a possible D gene is TRBD1 (5 bases). The CDR3 has 17 residues. V lost 5 bases, J lost 4 bases, and 24 bases lay in between. In DNA form, the CDR3 reads TGTGCCAGCAGTAAACTTACAGGACCGATGGATCCATACGAGCAGTACTTC. Encoded protein: CASSKLTGPMDPYEQYF.

This rearrangement joins TRBV6-1 to TRBJ2-3, with D unresolved. Germline V gene data show CDR1 as MNHNS and CDR2 as SASEGT. Trimming removed 8 bases at V and 0 bases at J, with 12 bases between. The CDR3 has 14 residues. The CDR3 protein is CASRYTRSTDTQYF. The CDR3 nucleotides read TGTGCCAGCCGGTACACACGAAGCACAGATACGCAGTATTTT.

This clone was seen repeatedly, ten times or more. This chain uses TRBV5-5 with TRBJ2-4; D gene uncertain. The CDR3 sequence is 14 residues long. V was pared by 1 base and J by 8 bases, with 13 bases between. The germline gives CDR1 SGHKS, CDR2 YYEKEE (reference sequence). CDR3 in amino acids: CASSLLQFEDIQYF. In DNA form, the CDR3 reads TGTGCCAGCAGCTTGTTACAGTTTGAGGACATTCAGTACTTC.

This clone was seen a handful of times. This chain joins TRBV6-2 or TRBV6-3 and TRBJ2-1; 12 positions agree with TRBD2. In germline, CDR1 is MNHEY, CDR2 SVGEGT. With 4 bases clipped from V and 7 bases from J, the junction kept 14 bases outside the gene matches. The CDR3 length is 18 residues. This CDR3 is CASSLTSGSARSMNEQFF. CDR3 DNA sequence: TGTGCCAGCAGTTTGACTAGCGGGAGTGCGAGGTCTATGAATGAGCAGTTCTTC.

The chain recombines TRBV4-1 with TRBJ2-2; possibly TRBD2 for D (5 bases). The CDR3 loop spans 16 amino acids. V lost 3 bases and J lost 2, with 13 bases in between. In germline, CDR1 is MGHRA, CDR2 YSYEKL. Written as DNA, the CDR3 is TGCGCCAGCAGCCAGGAAGGACTGGGTAACACCGGGGAGCTGTTTTTT. It translates to CASSQEGLGNTGELFF.

This clone appeared many times. This chain connects TRBV7-9 to TRBJ2-7; D not resolved. V lost 1 base to trimming and J lost 7 bases, with 5 bases between them. Germline CDR1 is SEHNR and CDR2 is FQNEAQ (reference sequence). The CDR3 has 11 amino acids. The CDR3 coding sequence is TGTGCCAGCAGCTTAGATACAGAGCAGTACTTC. This sequence encodes CASSLDTEQYF.

This clone showed up many times. The J gene is TRBJ2-1, the V gene TRBV20-1, with D hard to call. Per germline, CDR1 DFQATT and CDR2 SNEGSKA (reference sequence). CDR3 size: 13 residues. The CDR3: CSLNPESYNEQFF. In nucleotides, the CDR3 is TGCAGCTTAAACCCCGAGTCCTACAATGAGCAGTTCTTC.

This clone has a count of ten or more. The chain recombines TRBV7-9 with TRBJ2-5; D remains unclear. V lost 2 bases to trimming and J lost 7 bases, with 11 bases between them. From germline, CDR1 is SEHNR and CDR2 FQNEAQ (reference sequence). The CDR3 sequence is 13 residues long. CDR3 protein: CASSLFLKGTQYF. In nucleotides, the CDR3 is TGTGCCAGCAGCTTATTCCTCAAGGGGACCCAGTACTTC.

Within the sample, this clone is medium-sized. The chain links TRBV15 to TRBJ2-7; a weak D match, TRBD1 (6 bases). CDR3 length: 13 amino acids. The germline V gene has CDR1 LNHNV and CDR2 YYDKDF (reference sequence). Trimming pared 1 base from V and 3 bases from J, leaving 7 bases between. The CDR3 protein is CATSRGGLYEQYF. CDR3 coding DNA: TGTGCCACCAGCAGAGGGGGGCTCTACGAGCAGTACTTC. Combining the CDR3 with reference TRBV15 and TRBJ2-7 gives the whole variable domain DAMVIQNPRYQVTQFGKPVTLSCSQTLNHNVMYWYQQKSSQAPKLLFHYYDKDFNNEADTPDNFQSRRPNTSFCFLDIRSPGLGDTAMYLCATSRGGLYEQYFGPGTRLTVT.

Judged by abundance, this clone is medium-sized. The chain employs TRBV6-2 or TRBV6-3 and TRBJ2-1; 9 positions agree with TRBD2. Germline CDR1 and CDR2: MNHEY and SVGEGT. After removal of 4 bases from V and 9 bases from J, the junction contained 4 bases not matched to a gene. The CDR3 covers 13 residues. The chain's CDR3 is CASSWTSDGEQFF. In DNA form, the CDR3 reads TGTGCCAGCAGTTGGACTAGCGATGGTGAGCAGTTCTTC.

Many counts were recorded for this clone. V gene TRBV11-2 combines with J gene TRBJ1-2; the D gene is possibly TRBD1 (6 bases). The CDR3 totals 15 residues. V dropped 4 bases and J dropped 4 bases, with 16 bases sitting between them. Germline assignment: CDR1 SGHAT and CDR2 FQNNGV. CDR3 amino acids: CASSSVRRGVYGYTF. The CDR3 region has the DNA TGTGCCAGCAGCTCGGTTCGCAGGGGAGTCTATGGCTACACCTTC.

This clone was picked up many times. The chain combines TRBV7-2 with TRBJ2-1, with 15 bases lining up with TRBD2. This CDR3 has 15 amino acids. Germline V gives CDR1 SGHTA, CDR2 FQGNSA. Trimming at V came to 8 bases and at J to 5 bases, leaving 4 bases not matched to a gene. The CDR3 DNA reads TGTGCCAGCTTGCGGACTAGCGGGAGGGACAATGAGCAGTTCTTC. It encodes CASLRTSGRDNEQFF.

The chain carries TRBV12-3 or TRBV12-4 and TRBJ1-5; a weak D match, TRBD1 (6 bases). The CDR3 contains 14 residues. Trimming left V 6 bases short and J 9 bases short, with 18 bases between. The CDR3 nucleotides read TGTGCCAGCAGCCTAACAGGGTCCCGGAGGCCCCAGCATTTT. Translated, it gives CASSLTGSRRPQHF.

The chain uses TRBV5-1 and TRBJ2-1, with TRBD2 identical over 13 bases. There are 16 residues in the CDR3. V lost 2 bases and J lost 3; bases outside the gene matches: 2. The V gene's germline CDR1 is SGHRS and CDR2 YFSETQ. The DNA of the CDR3 is TGCGCCAGCAGCTTACTAGCGGGGGGGCTCTACAATGAGCAGTTCTTC. Translating it yields CASSLLAGGLYNEQFF.

A single count supports this clone. The chain recombines TRBV5-1 with TRBJ2-1; 11 bases map to TRBD2. This CDR3 contains 19 residues. V shed 6 bases and J 7 bases; nucleotides not matched to a gene: 21. Germline loops: CDR1 SGHRS, CDR2 YFSETQ. The CDR3 region is CASISPSGRTGSTLNEQFF. The CDR3 DNA reads as TGCGCCAGCATCAGCCCTAGCGGGAGGACCGGTTCTACATTGAATGAGCAGTTCTTC.

The CDR3 protein is CAWSVLGNSGYNEQFF. The CDR3 bases are TGTGCCTGGAGTGTACTGGGTAATAGCGGATACAATGAGCAGTTCTTC. The chain has TRBV30 and TRBJ2-1, with D possibly matching TRBD2 (6 bases). CDR3 length: 16 amino acids. Germline V gene lookup returns CDR1 GTSNPN and CDR2 SVGIG (reference sequence). V dropped 0 bases and J dropped 4 bases, with 16 bases sitting between them.

Judged by abundance, this clone is medium-sized. The chain carries TRBV28 and TRBJ2-7, with D possibly matching TRBD1 (7 bases). CDR1 is MDHEN and CDR2 is SYDVKM in the germline V gene. The CDR3 length is 19 residues. V lost 2 bases and J 3 bases, leaving 26 bases between the germline ends. The CDR3 DNA reads as TGTGCCAGCAGTTTAGCTCGAGGGGGCGGTAGCGGAACCGACTACGAGCAGTACTTC. Translating gives CASSLARGGGSGTDYEQYF.

This chain links TRBV6-1 with TRBJ2-6; D uncertain. This CDR3 contains 15 residues. V lost 5 bases and J 0 bases, leaving 8 bases between the germline ends. Looked up from germline, CDR1 is MNHNS and CDR2 is SASEGT. Written as DNA, the CDR3 is TGTGCCAGCAGTATCACTGCCTCTGGGGCCAACGTCCTGACTTTC. Its protein product is CASSITASGANVLTF.

This clone appeared a few times. A read error may be the cause here, since a much bigger clone is one base away. The rearrangement uses TRBV14 and TRBJ1-1; D ambiguous. The length of the CDR3 is 13 residues. CDR1 and CDR2 from the germline V gene are SGHDN and FVKESK. The CDR3 DNA sequence: TGTACCAGCAGCCCCCCGGCGGACACTGAAGCTTTCTTT. Its protein is CTSSPPADTEAFF.

The chain recombines TRBV6-1 with TRBJ2-7; possibly TRBD1 or TRBD2 for D (5 bases each). CDR1 is MNHNS and CDR2 is SASEGT in the germline V gene. This CDR3 is built from 13 residues. V was clipped by 5 bases and J by 2 bases, with 10 bases between them. For the CDR3, the DNA is TGTGCCAGCAGTTCGGGGCCCACCTACGAGCAGTACTTC. Its translation: CASSSGPTYEQYF.